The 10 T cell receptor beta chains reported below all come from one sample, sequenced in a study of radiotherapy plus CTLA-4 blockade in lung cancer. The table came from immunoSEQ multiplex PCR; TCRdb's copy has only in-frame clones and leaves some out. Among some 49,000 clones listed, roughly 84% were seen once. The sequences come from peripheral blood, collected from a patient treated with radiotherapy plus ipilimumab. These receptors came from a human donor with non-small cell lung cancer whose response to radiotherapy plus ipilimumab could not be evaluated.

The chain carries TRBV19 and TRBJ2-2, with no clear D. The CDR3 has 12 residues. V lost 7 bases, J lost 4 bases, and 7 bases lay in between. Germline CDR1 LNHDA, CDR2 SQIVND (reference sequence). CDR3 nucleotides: TGTGCCAGTAACCACGGCACCGGGGAGCTGTTTTTT. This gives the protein CASNHGTGELFF.

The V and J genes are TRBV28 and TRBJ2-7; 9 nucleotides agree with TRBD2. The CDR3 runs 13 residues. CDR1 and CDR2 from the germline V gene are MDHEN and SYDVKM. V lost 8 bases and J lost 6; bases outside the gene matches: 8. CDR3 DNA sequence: TGTGCCAGCGCGGCTAGCGGGACGATCGAGCAGTACTTC. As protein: CASAASGTIEQYF.

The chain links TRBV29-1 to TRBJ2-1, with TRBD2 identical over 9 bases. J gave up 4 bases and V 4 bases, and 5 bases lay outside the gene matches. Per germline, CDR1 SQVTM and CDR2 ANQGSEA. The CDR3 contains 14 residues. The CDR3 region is CSVVGGRVYNEQFF. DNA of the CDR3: TGCAGCGTTGTAGGCGGGAGGGTTTACAATGAGCAGTTCTTC.

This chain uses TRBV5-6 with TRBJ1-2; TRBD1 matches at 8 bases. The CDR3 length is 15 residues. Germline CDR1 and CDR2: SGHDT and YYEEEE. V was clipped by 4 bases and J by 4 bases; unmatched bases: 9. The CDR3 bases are TGTGCCAGCAGCATGGCAGGGACAGGAGCCTATGGCTACACCTTC. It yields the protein CASSMAGTGAYGYTF. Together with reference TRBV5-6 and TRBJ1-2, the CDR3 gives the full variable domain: DAGVTQSPTHLIKTRGQQVTLRCSPKSGHDTVSWYQQALGQGPQFIFQYYEEEERQRGNFPDRFSGHQFPNYSSELNVNALLLGDSALYLCASSMAGTGAYGYTFGSGTRLTVV.

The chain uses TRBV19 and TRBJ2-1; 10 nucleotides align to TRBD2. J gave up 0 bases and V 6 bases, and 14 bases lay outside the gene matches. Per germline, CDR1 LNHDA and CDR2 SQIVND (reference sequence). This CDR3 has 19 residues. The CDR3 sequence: CASSLLRLAGPSSYNEQFF. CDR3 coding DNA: TGTGCCAGTAGCCTATTAAGACTAGCGGGCCCGAGCTCCTACAATGAGCAGTTCTTC.

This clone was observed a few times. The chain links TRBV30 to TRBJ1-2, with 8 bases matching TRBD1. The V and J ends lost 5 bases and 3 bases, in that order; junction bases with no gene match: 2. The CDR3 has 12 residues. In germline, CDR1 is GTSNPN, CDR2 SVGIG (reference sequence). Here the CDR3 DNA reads TGTGCCTGGTGGGGACAGGACTATGGCTACACCTTC. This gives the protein CAWWGQDYGYTF. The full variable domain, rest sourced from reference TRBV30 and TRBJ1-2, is SQTIHQWPATLVQPVGSPLSLECTVEGTSNPNLYWYRQAAGRGLQLLFYSVGIGQISSEVPQNLSASRPQDRQFILSSKKLLLSDSGFYLCAWWGQDYGYTFGSGTRLTVV.

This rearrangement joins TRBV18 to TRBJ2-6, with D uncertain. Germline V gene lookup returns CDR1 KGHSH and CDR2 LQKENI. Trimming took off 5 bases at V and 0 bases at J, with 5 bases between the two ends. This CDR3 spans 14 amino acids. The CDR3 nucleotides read TGTGCCAGCTCAGGGCTCTCTGGGGCCAACGTCCTGACTTTC. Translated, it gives CASSGLSGANVLTF.

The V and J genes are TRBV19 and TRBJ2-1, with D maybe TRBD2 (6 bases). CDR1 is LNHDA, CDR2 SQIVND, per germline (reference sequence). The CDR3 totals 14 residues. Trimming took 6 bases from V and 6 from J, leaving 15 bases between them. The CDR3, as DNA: TGTGCCAGTAGGCCAAGTGGAGGGTTCAATGAGCAGTTCTTC. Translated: CASRPSGGFNEQFF.

The CDR3 DNA follows: TGTGCCAGCAGCTCGAGTCCTCCCGCATACTATGGCTACACCTTC. Protein sequence: CASSSSPPAYYGYTF. This chain joins TRBV7-2 and TRBJ1-2, with D uncertain. The CDR3 is 15 residues long. Germline lookup yields CDR1 SGHTA and CDR2 FQGNSA. V gave up 4 bases and J gave up 3 bases, with 15 bases separating them.

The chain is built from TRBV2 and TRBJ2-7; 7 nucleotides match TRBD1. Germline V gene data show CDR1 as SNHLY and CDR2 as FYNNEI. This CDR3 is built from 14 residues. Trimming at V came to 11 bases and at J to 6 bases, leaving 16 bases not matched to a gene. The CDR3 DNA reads TGTGCCTCCCGGACAGGTTCAACTCGCGGCGAGCAGTACTTC. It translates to CASRTGSTRGEQYF.